What follows are 14 T cell receptor beta chains derived from one specimen sequenced in a study of T cell changes during pregnancy in multiple sclerosis (dated by TCRdb to the late 2010s). Library creation used the immunoSEQ multiplex PCR assay. Drawn from immuneACCESS, this table holds only the in-frame rearrangements with V and J called that TCRdb kept. Clones are partly lost; checked studies trace under half to an unresolved V gene and leave the rest unexplained. Across this sample there are about 42,000 clones, with 80% to 95% seen only once. The top ten clonotypes cover approximately 2% of the sample. The sequencing here drew on CD4+ T cells from peripheral blood mononuclear cells, taken after pregnancy. Receptors originate from a female donor in good health, enrolled as a control in a pregnancy study.

The chain employs TRBV11-2 and TRBJ2-5; 14 positions agree with TRBD2. CDR1 is SGHAT, CDR2 FQNNGV, per germline. J was trimmed by 2 bases and V by 1 base; bases with no gene match: 6. CDR3 length equals 18 residues. The CDR3 here is CASSLAPGTSGSQETQYF. CDR3 in DNA: TGTGCCAGCAGCTTAGCTCCCGGGACTAGCGGGAGTCAAGAGACCCAGTACTTC.

This clone was detected once. The V and J genes are TRBV18 and TRBJ2-3; TRBD2 agrees at 7 bases. The CDR3 is made up of 14 amino acids. In germline, CDR1 is KGHSH, CDR2 LQKENI. Trimming removed 2 bases from V and 8 bases from J; junction bases left unmatched: 7. CDR3 nucleotides: TGTGCCAGCTCACCAGAGGGAGGGCCAAGTACGCAGTATTTT. This codes for CASSPEGGPSTQYF.

The chain uses TRBV18 and TRBJ2-3; TRBD2 aligns across 8 bases. This CDR3 has 13 residues. CDR1 is KGHSH and CDR2 is LQKENI in the germline V gene. The ends lost 2 bases at V and 7 bases at J; junction bases unmatched: 2. As DNA, the CDR3 is TGTGCCAGCTCACCAGGGACTAGGAATACGCAGTATTTT. This codes for CASSPGTRNTQYF.

The chain recombines TRBV5-1 with TRBJ2-1, with a weak D call TRBD1 (5 bases). Trimming pared 0 bases from V and 4 bases from J, leaving 5 bases between. The CDR3 contains 13 residues. Germline CDR1 is SGHRS and CDR2 is YFSETQ. CDR3: CASSLGQYNEQFF. CDR3 coding DNA: TGCGCCAGCAGCTTGGGACAGTACAATGAGCAGTTCTTC.

V usage is TRBV28 and J usage is TRBJ2-1, with 8 bases lining up with TRBD1. Per the germline V gene, CDR1 is MDHEN and CDR2 is SYDVKM. The CDR3 sequence is 15 residues long. After removal of 6 bases from V and 8 bases from J, the junction contained 12 bases not matched to a gene. The CDR3 region has the DNA TGTGCCAGCAGCTCAGGACAGGGTAGAAGATATGAGCAGTTCTTC. Its translation is CASSSGQGRRYEQFF. Based on the CDR3 plus reference TRBV28 and TRBJ2-1, the full variable domain is DVKVTQSSRYLVKRTGEKVFLECVQDMDHENMFWYRQDPGLGLRLIYFSYDVKMKEKGDIPEGYSVSREKKERFSLILESASTNQTSMYLCASSSGQGRRYEQFFGPGTRLTVL.

This chain uses TRBV18 with TRBJ2-1; possible D gene TRBD2, 5 bases. The CDR3 spans 15 residues. Per the germline V gene, CDR1 is KGHSH and CDR2 is LQKENI. Trimming pared 2 bases from V and 3 bases from J, leaving 11 bases between. This CDR3 reads CASSPNRTFYNEQFF. CDR3 DNA: TGTGCCAGCTCACCAAACCGGACTTTCTACAATGAGCAGTTCTTC.

This chain links TRBV7-8 with TRBJ2-7; a weak D match, TRBD2 (6 bases). The CDR3 is 14 residues long. Germline-derived CDR1 and CDR2 are SGHVS and FQNEAQ. Deletions cut 4 bases from V and 2 bases from J, with 12 bases between. In DNA, the CDR3 is TGTGCCAGCAGCTCCCTAGCGCAAGCCTACGAGCAGTACTTC. It yields the protein CASSSLAQAYEQYF.

The rearrangement links TRBV4-3 to TRBJ2-7, with 8 positions matching TRBD1. The V and J ends lost 4 bases and 2 bases, in that order; junction bases with no gene match: 7. Germline values: CDR1 LGHNA, CDR2 YSLEER. The CDR3 has 15 residues. CDR3 nucleotides: TGCGCCAGCAGCCGTGGACAGGGTAGAACCTACGAGCAGTACTTC. It is translated as CASSRGQGRTYEQYF.

This clone was picked up one time. The chain links TRBV14 to TRBJ2-1, with a weak D call TRBD2 (7 bases). The CDR3 runs 16 residues. The V and J ends lost 5 bases and 1 base respectively, with 15 bases between them. CDR1 and CDR2 from the germline V gene are SGHDN and FVKESK. CDR3 sequence reads: CASSKLGGGSYNEQFF. The CDR3 coding sequence is TGTGCCAGCAGCAAGTTAGGGGGGGGGTCCTACAATGAGCAGTTCTTC.

V usage is TRBV7-2 and J usage is TRBJ2-7, with 13 bases aligning to TRBD2. The germline gives CDR1 SGHTA, CDR2 FQGNSA. Trimming removed 5 bases from V and 7 bases from J; junction bases left unmatched: 11. The CDR3 extends over 16 amino acids. In nucleotides, the CDR3 is TGTGCCAGCAGCCCTGGGGTCGGACTAGCGGGAGTTGAGCAGTACTTC. It translates to CASSPGVGLAGVEQYF.

This CDR3 is CASSEVTGSSVTQYF. The CDR3 bases are TGTGCCAGCAGTGAAGTAACAGGGTCCAGTGTGACCCAGTACTTC. This chain joins TRBV6-1 and TRBJ2-5, with D perhaps TRBD1 (6 bases). The CDR3 loop spans 15 amino acids. Germline CDR1 is MNHNS and CDR2 is SASEGT. Trimming left V 1 base short and J 7 bases short, with 16 bases between.

CDR3 nucleotide sequence: TGCGCCAGCAGCTTAACCGACGAGGAGACTAGATGGGTAGTCGGGGATGAGCAGTTCTTC. This gives the protein CASSLTDEETRWVVGDEQFF. The chain couples TRBV5-1 to TRBJ2-1; maybe TRBD2 (6 bases). V was trimmed by 2 bases and J by 8 bases, leaving 32 bases between them. Germline CDR1 is SGHRS and CDR2 is YFSETQ. The CDR3 totals 20 residues.

V and J are TRBV7-8 and TRBJ1-5; 9 bases are a match to TRBD1. Per germline, CDR1 SGHVS and CDR2 FQNEAQ. V was clipped by 4 bases and J by 5 bases; unmatched bases: 12. CDR3 size: 17 residues. The DNA of the CDR3 is TGTGCCAGCAGCTCCATACGCGACAGGGGGATGTATCAGCCCCAGCATTTT. This translates into CASSSIRDRGMYQPQHF.

J is TRBJ1-4 and V is TRBV5-6; D is uncertain. The V and J ends lost 1 base and 14 bases respectively, with 15 bases between them. The germline V gene has CDR1 SGHDT and CDR2 YYEEEE. This CDR3 region has 13 residues. The CDR3 bases are TGTGCCAGCAGCTTGAGTACGGTTCCCCGGCTGTTTTTT. Translating gives CASSLSTVPRLFF. Supplemented by reference TRBV5-6 and TRBJ1-4, the full variable domain reads DAGVTQSPTHLIKTRGQQVTLRCSPKSGHDTVSWYQQALGQGPQFIFQYYEEEERQRGNFPDRFSGHQFPNYSSELNVNALLLGDSALYLCASSLSTVPRLFFGSGTQLSVL.